This is a list of T cell receptor beta chains from one sample in a study of cytomegalovirus exposure and HLA in healthy donors. Profiling relied on immunoSEQ multiplex PCR, and the TCRdb table lists in-frame clones only, not all of them. The data hold about 100,000 clones, with around four fifths observed a single time. Specimen: PBMCs. The receptor source for this set is a woman in her sixties or seventies in good health and CMV-seronegative. Each CDR3 is given with its conserved first and last residue. D genes are given only for firm matches. Clone sizes are given selectively: once, few, many, or a class where the clone is expanded.

j_call d_call v_call clone_size cdr3_aa cdr3_nt
TRBJ2-1 . TRBV29-1 . CSVVVNNEQFF TGCAGCGTTGTAGTTAACAATGAGCAGTTCTTC
TRBJ2-1 . TRBV18 few CASSQDEQRVWNEQFF TGTGCCAGCTCACAGGACGAACAGCGGGTATGGAATGAGCAGTTCTTC
TRBJ2-7 . TRBV18 . CASSPRPQDEQYF TGTGCCAGCTCACCCCGACCACAGGACGAGCAGTACTTC
TRBJ1-5 TRBD1 TRBV19 . CASSSGQGSNQPQHF TGTGCCAGTAGCAGTGGACAGGGAAGCAATCAGCCCCAGCATTTT
TRBJ1-1 TRBD1 TRBV19 . CASSKPGTGTEAFF TGTGCCAGTAGTAAGCCCGGGACAGGGACTGAAGCTTTCTTT
TRBJ1-2 TRBD1 TRBV29-1 . CSVEPGQGAQGYGYTF TGCAGCGTTGAGCCGGGACAGGGGGCGCAGGGCTATGGCTACACCTTC
TRBJ1-2 . TRBV29-1 . CSVVEGSGYGYTF TGCAGCGTTGTTGAGGGTTCGGGCTATGGCTACACCTTC
TRBJ1-2 TRBD1 TRBV19 . CAGGQGGDNYGYTF TGTGCCGGAGGGCAGGGGGGAGATAACTATGGCTACACCTTC
TRBJ2-1 TRBD2 TRBV19 few CASRNLLAGVSEQFF TGTGCCAGTAGAAACCTCCTAGCGGGAGTTTCTGAGCAGTTCTTC
TRBJ2-3 . TRBV5-1 . CASSLDQGSTDTQYF TGCGCCAGCAGCTTGGACCAGGGGTCGACAGATACGCAGTATTTT
TRBJ2-7 TRBD2 TRBV7-9 . CASSLAGGYEQYF TGTGCCAGCAGCTTAGCGGGAGGGTACGAGCAGTACTTC
TRBJ1-4 . TRBV21-1 . CASSKGGGGANEKLFF TGTGCCAGCAGCAAAGGGGGTGGGGGGGCTAATGAAAAACTGTTTTTT
TRBJ2-7 . TRBV6-5 . CASSLGSGSYEQYF TGTGCCAGCAGTCTGGGTAGCGGCTCCTACGAGCAGTACTTC
TRBJ2-5 . TRBV6-6 . CASSTAYGGVATQYF TGTGCCAGCAGTACGGCGTATGGCGGGGTAGCGACCCAGTACTTC
TRBJ2-7 . TRBV30 . CAWSGGGAKDEQYF TGTGCCTGGAGTGGGGGGGGCGCAAAAGACGAGCAGTACTTC
TRBJ2-1 TRBD2 TRBV9 . CASSVGSSGRGNEQFF TGTGCCAGCAGCGTAGGCAGTAGCGGGAGAGGGAATGAGCAGTTCTTC